This T cell receptor (beta chain) was recorded in a study of graft-versus-host responses after intestinal transplantation (dated by TCRdb to about 2021). Regarding the research as a whole: Recipients received multivisceral, liver-intestinal, or isolated intestinal transplants. All recipients received anti-thymocyte globulin induction followed by maintenance tacrolimus and steroids for approximately 3 years. After intestinal transplantation, graft-versus-host and host-versus-graft alloreactive T cell clones were followed in the graft, circulation and bone marrow using bulk TCR-beta CDR3 sequencing. To identify alloreactive clones, pre-transplant mixed lymphocyte reaction products were sequenced and then compared with unstimulated pre-transplant donor and recipient T cells. The cohort enrolled about two dozen intestinal transplant recipients including one retransplant, and a few patients lacking pretransplant specimens were excluded. A peak of at least 4% donor T cells among recipient peripheral blood mononuclear cells was the definition used for donor T cell macrochimerism. Rather than going through the commercial service, samples from three later patients were sequenced in-house on an Illumina MiSeq and processed with MiXCR. Points the paper makes about the study in general: Patients with donor T cell macrochimerism had high GvH to HvG T cell clonal ratios in their allografts. Early after transplant, declines in HvG clones were associated with peak levels of circulating GvH clones. The relatively low number and heterogeneity of intestinal transplant patients limited the conclusions. GvH clones turned up in recipient bone marrow, with some appearing earlier in ileal mucosa or blood, a pattern consistent with an intestinal mucosal origin.

Note on this clone: It lacks a known antigen. It has no much larger one-base neighbor in the sample; base qualities were not kept.

The protocol used for the library was the immunoSEQ multiplex PCR assay. For most patients, genomic DNA was isolated using the Qiagen DNeasy Blood and Tissue Kit and was shipped frozen to Adaptive Biotechnologies for TCR sequencing. For most patients, high-throughput TCR-beta CDR3 sequencing of genomic DNA was performed by Adaptive Biotechnologies. The authors processed their data as follows. Adaptive's ImmunoSEQ software supplied the TCR sequencing data for under 20 patients, while MiXCR and VDJtools were used to process a few other patients. To correct CD4 versus CD8 sorting errors, any sequence found in both subsets at a frequency ratio below 5:1 was removed. CDR3 nucleotide sequences shared by donor and recipient were removed because the origin of these sequences could not be assigned. Alloreactive clones required at least 2-fold expansion over unstimulated cells and minimum CFSE-low frequency of 0.002% (template counts) or 0.001% (read counts). Mappable clones were those detected in sequenced pre-transplant spleen, lymph node, or MLR CFSE-low populations of the donor or recipient. Cumulative frequency of alloreactive clones was calculated as a percentage of all sequences weighted by copy number. In its TCRdb copy, this immuneACCESS table keeps in-frame sequences only and misses some clones. Where compared with another copy, unresolved V genes explain less than half of these, and the others have no known cause. V, J and clone size reflect that table, while D and trimming were determined from the DNA. In all, the sample holds tens of thousands of clones, and 85% to 95% of those were seen once. The leading ten clones occupy approximately 0.5% of the sample.

V drops 5 bases and J drops 2 bases, leaving 10 bases in between. As encoded in the germline V gene (reference sequence), CDR1 is MNHNY while CDR2 is SVGAGI. The CDR3, cysteine through phenylalanine, is 14 amino acids long. Only the CDR3 DNA is retained, 42 bases long and in frame from the first base. In the paper's terms, the time point label means: cells obtained before transplantation from donor or recipient. CD3+CD4+ and CD3+CD8+ populations were FACS-sorted from unstimulated pre-transplant donor and recipient cells taken from spleen or lymph nodes. This sequence uses TRBV6-6 and TRBJ2-1; TRBD1 is perhaps the D gene, given 6 matching bases. The source is a human donor who received an intestinal transplant. The sequencing here drew on unstimulated CD8+ T cells sorted from spleen or lymph node cells, taken before intestinal transplant. The nucleotide sequence is given as TGTGCCAGCAGTGGGACAAATACCTACAATGAGCAGTTCTTC. It codes for CASSGTNTYNEQFF.